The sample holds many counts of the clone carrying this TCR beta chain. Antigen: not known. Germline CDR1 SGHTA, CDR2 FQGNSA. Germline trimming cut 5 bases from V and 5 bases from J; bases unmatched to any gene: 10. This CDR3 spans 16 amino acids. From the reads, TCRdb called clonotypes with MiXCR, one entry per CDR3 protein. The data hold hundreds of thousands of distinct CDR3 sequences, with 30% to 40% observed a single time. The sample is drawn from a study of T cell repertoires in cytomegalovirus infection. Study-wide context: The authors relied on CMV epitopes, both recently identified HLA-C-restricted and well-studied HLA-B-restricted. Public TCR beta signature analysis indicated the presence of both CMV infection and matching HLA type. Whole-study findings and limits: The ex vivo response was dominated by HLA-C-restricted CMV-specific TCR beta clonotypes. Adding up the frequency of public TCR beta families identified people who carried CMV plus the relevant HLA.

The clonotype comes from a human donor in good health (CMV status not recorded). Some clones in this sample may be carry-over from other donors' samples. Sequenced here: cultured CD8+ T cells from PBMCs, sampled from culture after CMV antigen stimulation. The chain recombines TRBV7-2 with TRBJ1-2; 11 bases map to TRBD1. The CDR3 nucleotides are TGTGCCAGCAGCCTAAGGGACAGGGGGTTTGGATATGGCTACACCTTC. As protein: CASSLRDRGFGYGYTF.